Following are 32 T cell receptor beta chains from one sample sequenced in a study of T-cell reconstitution after alpha-beta-depleted transplantation in children. The library targeted TCRbeta and was prepared with unique molecular identifiers. Each CDR3 protein gets one entry after TCRdb re-called the PCR reads with MiXCR. This table has more than 85,000 distinct CDR3 sequences, about a tenth appearing once. The starting material was PBMCs from the stem cell graft donor, obtained from the stem cell graft. Every receptor here comes from a human donor who donated a stem cell graft to a child with acute lymphoblastic leukemia.

This clonotype has at least ten counts. The chain combines TRBV7-8 with TRBJ1-1; 7 bases are a match to TRBD1. The V segment lost 4 bases and the J segment 2 bases; nucleotides outside the gene matches: 10. The CDR3 totals 16 residues. CDR1 and CDR2 (germline): SGHVS, FQNEAQ. The CDR3 DNA is TGTGCCAGCAGCTCTAATTACAGGGGCAGAAACACTGAAGCTTTCTTT. Its protein product is CASSSNYRGRNTEAFF.

The table lists this clonotype with many counts. The V gene is TRBV20-1, the J gene TRBJ2-7; D is undetermined. V was cut by 3 bases and J by 3 bases, with 15 bases left in between. This CDR3 comprises 14 residues. Germline CDR1 is DFQATT and CDR2 is SNEGSKA (reference sequence). CDR3 residues: CSASSMDLGYEQYF. Here the CDR3 DNA reads TGCAGTGCTAGTAGTATGGATTTAGGCTACGAGCAGTACTTC.

This clonotype was recorded at least ten times. The chain joins TRBV12-3 or TRBV12-4 to TRBJ1-2; possibly TRBD1 for D (6 bases). CDR3 length equals 14 residues. The V end lost 9 bases, the J end lost 0 bases, and 14 bases lay between the germline ends. The CDR3 loop is CASNSGVTNYGYTF. The CDR3 DNA sequence: TGTGCCAGTAACTCAGGGGTGACTAACTATGGCTACACCTTC.

In this sample, this clonotype turned up many times. The chain carries TRBV5-1 and TRBJ2-3; TRBD1 aligns across 10 bases. Germline trimming cut 1 base from V and 2 bases from J; bases unmatched to any gene: 10. The CDR3 contains 18 residues. Germline CDR1 is SGHRS and CDR2 is YFSETQ. CDR3 region: CASSLWGQGSTITDTQYF. CDR3 DNA: TGCGCCAGCAGCTTGTGGGGACAGGGGAGTACGATCACAGATACGCAGTATTTT.

This chain joins TRBV19 and TRBJ2-4; D call uncertain. CDR1 and CDR2 from the germline V gene are LNHDA and SQIVND (reference sequence). The CDR3 has 12 amino acids. Between the trimmed V and J ends, which lost 4 bases and 7 bases, there was a span of 8 bases. CDR3 loop: CASSRGDNIQYF. The CDR3 coding sequence is TGTGCCAGTAGTAGGGGTGATAACATTCAGTACTTC.

This clonotype was recorded at least ten times. The V gene is TRBV11-1, the J gene TRBJ1-1; no reliable D call. The CDR3 has 14 residues. V was clipped by 6 bases and J by 1 base, with 12 bases between them. Germline lookup yields CDR1 SGHAT and CDR2 FQDESV (reference sequence). This CDR3 reads CASRTTWRNTEAFF. The CDR3 DNA reads as TGTGCCAGCAGGACGACATGGCGGAACACTGAAGCTTTCTTT. Filled out from reference TRBV11-1 and TRBJ1-1, the complete variable domain reads EAEVAQSPRYKITEKSQAVAFWCDPISGHATLYWYRQILGQGPELLVQFQDESVVDDSQLPKDRFSAERLKGVDSTLKIQPAELGDSAMYLCASRTTWRNTEAFFGQGTRLTVV.

This clonotype was recorded at least ten times. V is TRBV5-1 and J is TRBJ1-3, with 8 bases lining up with TRBD1. There are 16 residues in the CDR3. From germline, CDR1 is SGHRS and CDR2 YFSETQ. V lost 5 bases and J lost 0; bases outside the gene matches: 7. The CDR3, as DNA: TGCGCCAGCAGTTCCGGGACAGGCCACTCTGGAAACACCATATATTTT. This codes for CASSSGTGHSGNTIYF.

This clonotype was counted ten times or more. The chain employs TRBV3-1 and TRBJ2-1; no clear D gene. The germline V and J ends were trimmed by 0 bases and 0 bases, with 9 bases remaining between them. The germline CDR1 and CDR2 sequences are LGHDT and YNNKEL (reference sequence). The CDR3 extends over 16 amino acids. The CDR3 here is CASSQEGRVSYNEQFF. CDR3 sequence (DNA): TGTGCCAGCAGCCAAGAAGGGCGAGTCTCCTACAATGAGCAGTTCTTC.

This clonotype was seen many times. The chain combines TRBV7-2 with TRBJ1-1, with D possibly matching TRBD1 (5 bases). V gave up 3 bases and J gave up 1 base, with 9 bases separating them. From germline, CDR1 is SGHTA and CDR2 FQGNSA. The CDR3 has 14 amino acids. This chain's CDR3 is CASSLGRQNTEAFF. DNA for the CDR3: TGTGCCAGCAGCTTGGGACGGCAGAACACTGAAGCTTTCTTT.

For this clonotype: This may arise from a read error, as a much more abundant clone is one base away. The chain employs TRBV7-9 and TRBJ1-2, with a tentative D call TRBD1 (5 bases). V was trimmed by 4 bases and J by 6 bases, leaving 24 bases between them. The CDR3 consists of 17 residues. CDR1 is SEHNR and CDR2 is FQNEAQ in the germline V gene (reference sequence). The DNA for the CDR3 is TGTGCCAGCAGCTCTTTTGCCCCAGTAGGACATGGGAATGGCTACACCTTC. Its protein product is CASSSFAPVGHGNGYTF.

This clonotype showed up many times. The genes are TRBV6-1 and TRBJ2-1, with 9 nucleotides matching TRBD1. The CDR3 is 18 residues long. J gave up 2 bases and V 1 base, and 9 bases lay outside the gene matches. Germline-derived CDR1 and CDR2 are MNHNS and SASEGT. The chain's CDR3 is CASSEGLGQGFPYNEQFF. As DNA, the CDR3 is TGTGCCAGCAGTGAAGGGCTAGGACAGGGGTTCCCCTACAATGAGCAGTTCTTC.

This clonotype was observed many times. This chain links TRBV7-3 with TRBJ2-1; D remains ambiguous. Trimming removed 5 bases from V and 8 bases from J, with 10 bases in between. Germline V gene data show CDR1 as SGHTA and CDR2 as FQGTGA. The CDR3 contains 12 residues. CDR3: CASSTVGDEQFF. CDR3 nucleotides: TGTGCCAGCAGCACAGTGGGCGATGAGCAGTTCTTC.

This clonotype has ten or more counts. The gene calls are TRBV5-1 and TRBJ2-3; D not resolved. V shed 4 bases and J shed 1 base, with 13 bases lying between them. The CDR3 spans 15 residues. Germline V gives CDR1 SGHRS, CDR2 YFSETQ. The CDR3 region is CASSVARPGTDTQYF. In nucleotides, the CDR3 is TGCGCCAGCAGCGTAGCCCGTCCCGGCACAGATACGCAGTATTTT.

This clonotype was detected ten times or more. The rearrangement joins TRBV7-2 to TRBJ2-1, with D possibly matching TRBD2 (5 bases). The CDR3 sequence is 12 residues long. Germline CDR1 SGHTA, CDR2 FQGNSA. The ends were cut back, 4 bases at V and 7 bases at J, with 8 bases in the middle. This chain's CDR3 is CASSSLANEQFF. The CDR3 coding sequence is TGTGCCAGCAGCTCCCTAGCTAATGAGCAGTTCTTC.

This clonotype was counted ten times or more. The chain links TRBV20-1 to TRBJ1-5; 7 positions agree with TRBD1. The CDR3 runs to 15 residues. Trimming cost V 4 bases and J 3 bases; bases outside gene matches: 9. Germline V gene data show CDR1 as DFQATT and CDR2 as SNEGSKA (reference sequence). CDR3 sequence reads: CSAKQGHGINQPQHF. The CDR3 DNA is TGCAGTGCTAAACAGGGGCACGGAATCAATCAGCCCCAGCATTTT.

The chain links TRBV7-6 to TRBJ2-2; D may be TRBD2 (6 bases). CDR3 length: 15 residues. The germline V gene has CDR1 SGHVS and CDR2 FNYEAQ. V dropped 1 base and J dropped 4 bases, with 10 bases sitting between them. The CDR3, as DNA: TGTGCCAGCAGCTTAGTCGTCGGGGGCACCGGGGAGCTGTTTTTT. Translating gives CASSLVVGGTGELFF.

This clonotype was counted ten times or more. CDR3 sequence reads: CASSLVWGASNEQFF. In DNA, the CDR3 is TGTGCCAGCAGCTTAGTTTGGGGGGCAAGTAATGAGCAGTTCTTC. The V call is TRBV7-6, the J call TRBJ2-1; D possibly matches TRBD1 or TRBD2 (6 bases each). CDR3 length: 15 amino acids. The V and J ends lost 1 base and 7 bases respectively, with 14 bases between them. Germline-derived CDR1 and CDR2 are SGHVS and FNYEAQ.

The table lists this clonotype with many counts. This chain uses TRBV6-5 with TRBJ1-5, with a weak D call TRBD1 (5 bases). V was cut by 4 bases and J by 2 bases, with 18 bases left in between. The CDR3 runs 17 residues. CDR1 and CDR2 (germline): MNHEY, SVGAGI. The CDR3, as DNA: TGTGCCAGCAGTTCCGCCGGGACTAAGAGGGGCAATCAGCCCCAGCATTTT. It encodes CASSSAGTKRGNQPQHF.

This clonotype was seen at least ten times. The chain combines TRBV6-2 or TRBV6-3 with TRBJ2-2; D could derive from TRBD1 or TRBD2 (5 bases each). Looked up from germline, CDR1 is MNHEY and CDR2 is SVGEGT. CDR3 length: 15 residues. V dropped 5 bases and J dropped 4 bases, with 14 bases sitting between them. In DNA, the CDR3 is TGTGCCAGCAGTAAATGGGACCCCCCCACCGGGGAGCTGTTTTTT. It translates to CASSKWDPPTGELFF.

The table lists this clonotype with a count of one. The V call is TRBV19, the J call TRBJ1-1; D call uncertain. The CDR3 totals 13 residues. V was trimmed by 7 bases and J by 5 bases, leaving 14 bases between them. CDR1 and CDR2 from the germline V gene are LNHDA and SQIVND (reference sequence). The CDR3: CASKREGWTEAFF. DNA for the CDR3: TGTGCCAGTAAGAGGGAGGGATGGACTGAAGCTTTCTTT.

This clonotype was counted at least ten times. The chain employs TRBV20-1 and TRBJ1-1; D call uncertain. CDR3 length: 13 amino acids. Trimming shortened V by 0 bases and J by 5 bases, and 10 bases separated the two germline ends. The germline V gene has CDR1 DFQATT and CDR2 SNEGSKA (reference sequence). CDR3 DNA sequence: TGCAGTGCTAGAGATAGAGAGAGGACTGAAGCTTTCTTT. Its protein is CSARDRERTEAFF.

This clonotype was counted only a few times. CDR3 bases: TGTGCCAGTAGTATATGGAGAGAGGAGCCCTACAATGAGCAGTTCTTC. Translation: CASSIWREEPYNEQFF. The chain combines TRBV19 with TRBJ2-1; D is unclear. Trimming cost V 2 bases and J 2 bases, with 13 bases left between them. The CDR3 has 16 amino acids. Germline CDR1 reads LNHDA; CDR2 reads SQIVND (reference sequence).

There are many counts of this clonotype. The chain is built from TRBV6-2 or TRBV6-3 and TRBJ1-2; TRBD1 matches at 8 bases. CDR1 is MNHEY and CDR2 is SVGEGT in the germline V gene. After removal of 5 bases from V and 5 bases from J, the junction contained 10 bases not matched to a gene. There are 15 residues in the CDR3. DNA of the CDR3: TGTGCCAGCAGTCCCCGGGACAGGCTTCTATATGGCTACACCTTC. Amino acids: CASSPRDRLLYGYTF.

There are many counts of this clonotype. This chain joins TRBV7-2 and TRBJ2-2, with a tentative D call TRBD2 (6 bases). Between the trimmed V and J ends, which lost 4 bases and 4 bases, there was a span of 10 bases. Per germline, CDR1 SGHTA and CDR2 FQGNSA. The CDR3 contains 14 residues. CDR3 in DNA: TGTGCCAGCAGCTCGCTGGGGGGCACCGGGGAGCTGTTTTTT. Translated, it gives CASSSLGGTGELFF.

This clonotype was seen many times. V and J are TRBV20-1 and TRBJ2-7, with TRBD2 matching 14 bases. The CDR3 is 14 residues long. V lost 5 bases and J lost 6; bases outside the gene matches: 6. Per germline, CDR1 DFQATT and CDR2 SNEGSKA (reference sequence). The CDR3 spells CSALSGTSGSEQYF. The CDR3 DNA sequence: TGCAGTGCTCTCTCCGGGACTAGCGGGAGCGAGCAGTACTTC.

In its sample, this clonotype was seen many times. The chain employs TRBV12-3 or TRBV12-4 and TRBJ2-7; a possible D gene is TRBD1 (6 bases). The V end was cut by 6 bases, the J end by 0 bases, with 12 bases between. The CDR3 is made up of 14 amino acids. CDR3 sequence (DNA): TGTGCCAGCAGGCAGGGGCTGAGCTCCTACGAGCAGTACTTC. It encodes CASRQGLSSYEQYF.

Ten or more counts support this clonotype. The chain joins TRBV5-1 to TRBJ2-1; TRBD1 matches at 7 bases. This CDR3 comprises 16 residues. Germline V CDR1 and CDR2: SGHRS, YFSETQ. The ends lost 5 bases at V and 1 base at J; junction bases unmatched: 9. The DNA for the CDR3 is TGCGCCAGCAGGGATGGACAGGCGGATTCCTACAATGAGCAGTTCTTC. Protein sequence: CASRDGQADSYNEQFF.

This clonotype was seen repeatedly, ten times or more. The chain combines TRBV6-1 with TRBJ1-5, with 9 positions matching TRBD1. The V segment lost 4 bases and the J segment 6 bases; nucleotides outside the gene matches: 10. Germline V gene lookup returns CDR1 MNHNS and CDR2 SASEGT. This CDR3 region has 16 residues. CDR3 amino acids: CASSAGDRDIIQPQHF. CDR3 coding DNA: TGTGCCAGCAGTGCCGGGGACAGGGATATTATTCAGCCCCAGCATTTT.

The rearrangement uses TRBV30 and TRBJ1-6; TRBD1 is a possible D gene (6 bases). This CDR3 is built from 14 residues. The V gene lost 2 bases and the J gene lost 4 bases, with 9 bases spanning the gap. Germline lookup yields CDR1 GTSNPN and CDR2 SVGIG (reference sequence). The CDR3 loop is CAWSPDSYNSPLHF. For the CDR3, the DNA is TGTGCCTGGAGTCCGGACAGTTATAATTCACCCCTCCACTTT.

This clonotype was detected a few times. This may arise from a read error, as a much more abundant clone is one base away. The chain carries TRBV5-1 and TRBJ2-4; D is possibly TRBD1 (5 bases). The CDR3 has 18 amino acids. Germline V gives CDR1 SGHRS, CDR2 YFSETQ. Written as DNA, the CDR3 is TGCGCCAGCAGCTTCCGGACATCCCCTAAATCAGCCAAAAACAGTCAGTACTTC. It translates to CASSFRTSPKSAKNSQYF.

This clonotype was recorded at least ten times. This sequence joins TRBV7-9 and TRBJ1-1, with D possibly matching TRBD1 (6 bases). Trimming shortened V by 1 base and J by 3 bases, and 9 bases separated the two germline ends. CDR3 length equals 14 residues. Germline V CDR1 and CDR2: SEHNR, FQNEAQ (reference sequence). This CDR3 reads CASSLVRGDTEAFF. The DNA of the CDR3 is TGTGCCAGCAGCTTAGTAAGGGGGGACACTGAAGCTTTCTTT.

Many counts were recorded for this clonotype. This chain joins TRBV29-1 and TRBJ2-7; the D gene is possibly TRBD2 (6 bases). Trimming stripped 3 bases from V and 3 bases from J, with 18 bases between. CDR1 and CDR2 from the germline V gene are SQVTM and ANQGSEA. This CDR3 has 15 residues. Here the CDR3 DNA reads TGCAGCGTTGACCGTCGTGGGCGGGGCCACTACGAGCAGTACTTC. Its translation: CSVDRRGRGHYEQYF.